This paragraph reports one T cell receptor (beta chain). This clone's antigen is unknown. Base-call qualities are not available, and no considerably larger clone is one nucleotide away. Enrolling through a virtual design, the prospective study's participants ranged in age from roughly 18 to 89 years and lived across 24 United States geographic areas. To assign participants to cohorts, the prospective study relied on clinical history that participants themselves reported in a screening survey and a study questionnaire. Exposed participants were defined as having been in contact with someone with a PCR-confirmed or clinician-diagnosed COVID-19 case within 2 weeks of study entry. In the prospective study, whole blood, serum and a nasopharyngeal or oropharyngeal swab were collected from each participant by mobile phlebotomists. Prospective study participants could optionally give additional blood draws and questionnaires over an approximately 2-month period. Prospective study blood samples were shipped either frozen or at room temperature before DNA extraction.

CDR1 ENHRY and CDR2 SYGVKD are derived from the germline V gene. Trimming removed 6 bases from V and 3 bases from J, leaving 9 bases between the germline ends. Counted from cysteine to phenylalanine, this CDR3 has 13 amino acids. This entry keeps only the CDR3 DNA: 39 bases, framed from base 1. TCRbeta CDR3 regions were amplified from genomic DNA using the immunoSEQ Assay, a bias-controlled multiplex PCR. Per the original workflow: Within the assay, amplification of reference gene primers was used to estimate how many nucleated cells each sample contained. To quantify the absolute abundance of each unique TCRbeta CDR3 rearrangement, sequence reads were collapsed and filtered. For each sample, productive Simpson clonality was calculated as the square root of Simpson's diversity index across productive rearrangements. Drawn from immuneACCESS, this table holds only the in-frame rearrangements with V and J called that TCRdb kept. Clones are partly lost; checked studies trace under half to an unresolved V gene and leave the rest unexplained. D and trimming were read from the DNA, whereas the V and J calls and clone size are those reported in that table. The sample contains about 320,000 clones, about 85% of them found a single time. The leading ten clones occupy around 2% of the sample.

These data belong to a study of blood T cell repertoires in COVID-19 (dated by TCRdb to 2018 to 2020). Regarding the research as a whole: Samples covering the acute and convalescent phases of COVID-19 were provided by collaborators in the United States, Italy and Spain. The prospective study material was composed of cDNA or gDNA derived from T cells, B-cell-depleted T cells, or PBMCs. Deeply sampled blood TCRbeta repertoires from subjects exposed to, actively infected with, or recovered from COVID-19 were included in the dataset. A freely available public database, intended as a resource for researchers studying the immune response to SARS-CoV-2, is where the repertoires were released. Samples were obtained from the ongoing ImmuneRACE study (first 160 participants) and from 1,254 subjects provided by 6 global collaborators. The sample metadata nearly always contained a de-identified subject ID, COVID-19 status, age in years and sex. HLA class I and class II types, where available, came from metadata supplied by the sample provider rather than from assay-based typing.

What the authors observed across the whole study: The amount of clinical and demographic metadata varied by source and participant and was provided uncurated.

The chain is made from TRBV10-3 and TRBJ1-5; the D region possibly corresponds to TRBD1 (5 bases align). The clonotype comes from a woman between 25 and 40 years old who had been exposed to COVID-19. The sequenced material came from PBMCs or T cells enriched from blood (not recorded which). CDR3 reads: CAISTGPNQPQHF. At the DNA level, the sequence is TGTGCCATCAGCACAGGTCCCAATCAGCCCCAGCATTTT.